Following are 25 T cell receptor beta chains from one sample sequenced in a study of T cell repertoires in cytomegalovirus infection. TCRdb redid the calling of the reads with MiXCR, one entry per CDR3 protein. The sample consists of about 110,000 distinct CDR3 sequences, about a tenth of them appearing once. These TCRs are of unknown antigen specificity. Sequenced sample: PBMCs, sequenced either directly or after in vitro stimulation (not recorded which). Receptors originate from a human donor in good health (CMV status not recorded). Some clones in this sample may be carry-over from other donors' samples.

This clonotype was observed at least ten times. The chain couples TRBV6-2 or TRBV6-3 to TRBJ1-1; maybe TRBD1 (6 bases). The V and J ends lost 2 bases and 5 bases respectively, with 12 bases between them. The germline V gene has CDR1 MNHEY and CDR2 SVGEGT. The CDR3 has 14 amino acids. The CDR3 nucleotides are TGTGCCAGCAGTTACCCGGGGGCGCGGACTGAAGCTTTCTTT. This gives the protein CASSYPGARTEAFF.

This clonotype was seen many times. The genes are TRBV7-2 and TRBJ2-7; no clear D gene. The V end was cut by 0 bases, the J end by 2 bases, with 8 bases between. In germline, CDR1 is SGHTA, CDR2 FQGNSA. CDR3 length: 14 amino acids. The CDR3 nucleotides read TGTGCCAGCAGCTTAGCGGGCCAGACCTACGAGCAGTACGTC. The encoded protein is CASSLAGQTYEQYV.

This chain joins TRBV20-1 and TRBJ2-3, with no clear D. The CDR3 is 12 amino acids. Germline-derived CDR1 and CDR2 are DFQATT and SNEGSKA (reference sequence). V was pared by 4 bases and J by 2 bases, with 7 bases between. The CDR3 region is CSAISDTDTQYF. DNA for the CDR3: TGCAGTGCTATATCAGACACAGATACGCAGTATTTT.

This clonotype has more than one count but fewer than ten. The CDR3 DNA is TGCAGTGGCGTGTGGGGAGATACGCAGTATTTT. Its translation: CSGVWGDTQYF. The chain uses TRBV20-1 and TRBJ2-3; D not certain. V gave up 7 bases and J gave up 5 bases, with 10 bases separating them. CDR3 length: 11 amino acids. Germline CDR1 and CDR2: DFQATT and SNEGSKA (reference sequence).

This clonotype has only a few counts. The V call is TRBV6-2 or TRBV6-3, the J call TRBJ2-2, with 8 bases identical to TRBD1. The germline CDR1 and CDR2 sequences are MNHEY and SVGEGT. V shed 8 bases, J shed 8 bases, and the junction held 13 bases outside the gene matches. The CDR3 covers 15 residues. CDR3 amino acids: CASLRTGRISGELFF. The CDR3 DNA reads as TGTGCCAGCCTACGGACAGGGAGGATATCGGGGGAGCTGTTTTTT.

This clonotype was observed a few times. The chain links TRBV4-3 to TRBJ2-5; D is possibly TRBD1 (6 bases). V was cut by 0 bases and J by 5 bases, with 13 bases left in between. Germline loops: CDR1 LGHNA, CDR2 YSLEER. The CDR3 has 15 residues. This CDR3 is CASSQDLWGLETQYF. The CDR3 bases are TGCGCCAGCAGCCAAGATTTGTGGGGGCTGGAGACCCAGTACTTC.

The gene calls are TRBV7-2 and TRBJ2-7; 14 positions agree with TRBD2. After removal of 4 bases from V and 0 bases from J, the junction contained 8 bases not matched to a gene. Germline assignment: CDR1 SGHTA and CDR2 FQGNSA. The CDR3 has 18 amino acids. The DNA of the CDR3 is TGTGCCAGCAGCTCCCGGACTAGCGGGAGGACCCTCTCCTACGAGCAGTACTTC. Protein product: CASSSRTSGRTLSYEQYF.

V usage is TRBV11-2 and J usage is TRBJ2-3; the D gene is possibly TRBD2 (5 bases). Germline loops: CDR1 SGHAT, CDR2 FQNNGV. V shed 5 bases and J shed 2 bases, with 17 bases lying between them. There are 16 residues in the CDR3. The CDR3 DNA follows: TGTGCCAGCAGCCCGAGAGGGAAGGAACCCACAGATACGCAGTATTTT. Translating it yields CASSPRGKEPTDTQYF.

In its sample, this clonotype was seen a few times. The gene calls are TRBV14 and TRBJ2-2; 8 nucleotides align to TRBD2. Germline V CDR1 and CDR2: SGHDN, FVKESK. V was clipped by 0 bases and J by 6 bases; unmatched bases: 3. The CDR3 is made up of 15 amino acids. CDR3 sequence: CASSQDLAGAGELFF. In DNA, the CDR3 is TGTGCCAGCAGCCAAGATCTAGCGGGTGCCGGGGAGCTGTTTTTT.

This clonotype was observed a few times. CDR3 loop: CASSQNRVPTEAFF. In DNA form, the CDR3 reads TGTGCCAGCAGCCAAAACAGGGTCCCTACTGAAGCTTTCTTT. This chain joins TRBV14 and TRBJ1-1; D may be TRBD1 (6 bases). The CDR3 sequence is 14 residues long. Looked up from germline, CDR1 is SGHDN and CDR2 is FVKESK. The germline V and J ends were trimmed by 2 bases and 5 bases, with 12 bases remaining between them.

With regard to this clonotype: A read error is possible here, since a much larger clone lies one base away. This chain joins TRBV27 and TRBJ2-3; D could derive from TRBD1 or TRBD2 (5 bases each). The V end lost 6 bases, the J end lost 4 bases, and 17 bases lay between the germline ends. The CDR3 is 15 amino acids. The germline V gene has CDR1 MNHEY and CDR2 SMNVEV (reference sequence). CDR3 in DNA: TGTGCCAGCAGCAGGGTTGCTTCTAGCTCAGATACGCAGTATTTT. It yields the protein CASSRVASSSDTQYF.

The genes are TRBV20-1 and TRBJ2-3; 7 positions match TRBD1. The CDR3 has 15 residues. Unmatched junction bases numbered 14, after V lost 5 bases and J lost 6 bases. Germline-derived CDR1 and CDR2 are DFQATT and SNEGSKA (reference sequence). CDR3: CSAGGQSKGSDTQYF. The CDR3 DNA sequence: TGCAGTGCTGGGGGACAGTCCAAGGGAAGCGATACGCAGTATTTT.

Of note for this clonotype: The germline gene is not matched at one end of the junction; a read error may be the cause. This chain connects TRBV7-2 to TRBJ2-3; D gene ambiguous. Per the germline V gene, CDR1 is SGHTA and CDR2 is FQGNSA. The CDR3 runs to 14 residues. In DNA form, the CDR3 reads TGTGCCAGCAGCTTAAGGAAAGGCCCCGATATGCAGTATTTT. Residues: CASSLRKGPDMQYF.

This clonotype was seen repeatedly, ten times or more. The junction differs from germline at one of its ends, possibly a read error. The gene calls are TRBV20-1 and TRBJ1-2, with a weak D call TRBD1 (6 bases). CDR1 is DFQATT, CDR2 SNEGSKA, per germline (reference sequence). The length of the CDR3 is 15 residues. This CDR3 is CSAGEQGRRNYGYTF. The CDR3 nucleotides read TGCAGTGCTGGAGAACAGGGACGCCGAAACTATGGCTACACCTTC.

This clonotype has ten or more counts. V gene TRBV28 combines with J gene TRBJ2-1; D uncertain. Trimming stripped 1 base from V and 4 bases from J, with 5 bases between. Germline V gene sequence: CDR1 MDHEN, CDR2 SYDVKM. This CDR3 is built from 13 residues. The CDR3 DNA sequence: TGTGCCAGCAGTTTATTCTCTTACAATGAGCAGTTCTTC. It encodes CASSLFSYNEQFF.

This clonotype was detected many times. This chain links TRBV6-5 with TRBJ2-4; the D gene is possibly TRBD2 (6 bases). The V and J ends lost 0 bases and 7 bases respectively, with 13 bases between them. CDR1 MNHEY and CDR2 SVGAGI come from the germline V gene. The CDR3 spans 15 residues. CDR3 sequence: CASSYSGGMGNIQYF. In DNA form, the CDR3 reads TGTGCCAGCAGTTACTCGGGCGGGATGGGGAACATTCAGTACTTC.

This clonotype was recorded a few times. The chain recombines TRBV29-1 with TRBJ2-3; D is unclear. The germline V and J ends were trimmed by 7 bases and 3 bases, with 17 bases remaining between them. Germline V CDR1 and CDR2: SQVTM, ANQGSEA. The CDR3 spans 14 residues. The CDR3 loop is CSGKLMGPTDTQYF. The DNA for the CDR3 is TGCAGCGGCAAACTCATGGGCCCGACAGATACGCAGTATTTT.

This clonotype was observed at least ten times. V is TRBV7-8 and J is TRBJ1-2; a weak D match, TRBD1 (5 bases). This CDR3 spans 14 amino acids. Germline V gives CDR1 SGHVS, CDR2 FQNEAQ. With 5 bases removed from V and 3 bases from J, the gap between germline ends came to 13 bases. This CDR3 reads CASSPGAGHYGYTF. DNA for the CDR3: TGTGCCAGCAGCCCTGGGGCAGGGCACTATGGCTACACCTTC.

The chain carries TRBV7-2 and TRBJ2-2; possible D gene TRBD2, 6 bases. V lost 2 bases and J 0 bases, leaving 13 bases between the germline ends. There are 17 residues in the CDR3. The V gene's germline CDR1 is SGHTA and CDR2 FQGNSA. The CDR3, as DNA: TGTGCCAGCAGCTTACCTAGGAGGGCAGCGAACACCGGGGAGCTGTTTTTT. Translating gives CASSLPRRAANTGELFF.

There are many counts of this clonotype. The chain is built from TRBV7-9 and TRBJ1-4; the D gene is possibly TRBD1 (5 bases). V lost 4 bases, J lost 0 bases, and 15 bases lay in between. Germline lookup yields CDR1 SEHNR and CDR2 FQNEAQ (reference sequence). This CDR3 spans 17 amino acids. DNA for the CDR3: TGTGCCAGCAGCTCCTGGCCCCCGGGGGCAACTAATGAAAAACTGTTTTTT. It codes for CASSSWPPGATNEKLFF.

As DNA, the CDR3 is TGTGCCAGCAGTGCCACCGGGACAGGGGCATCCGAGCAGTACTTC. Translated, it gives CASSATGTGASEQYF. V and J are TRBV2 and TRBJ2-7; TRBD1 matches at 10 bases. The CDR3 consists of 15 residues. Looked up from germline, CDR1 is SNHLY and CDR2 is FYNNEI. The ends lost 4 bases at V and 6 bases at J; junction bases unmatched: 9.

The chain links TRBV7-2 to TRBJ2-2; 8 nucleotides line up with TRBD2. The CDR3 is 16 residues long. V trimming: 2 bases; J trimming: 7 bases; junction bases outside the gene matches: 9. CDR1 is SGHTA, CDR2 FQGNSA, per germline. The CDR3 DNA reads as TGTGCCAGCAGCTTATCAGGGACTAGTGGCGACGGGGAGCTGTTTTTT. This gives the protein CASSLSGTSGDGELFF.

This clonotype was observed many times. This chain links TRBV28 with TRBJ1-1, with 10 bases identical to TRBD1. This CDR3 is 16 amino acids long. Trimming took 4 bases from V and 0 from J; bases not matched to a gene: 5. Germline V lookup: CDR1 MDHEN, CDR2 SYDVKM. This CDR3 reads CASSSPGQGVNTEAFF. The CDR3 DNA sequence: TGTGCCAGCAGTTCCCCAGGACAGGGGGTGAACACTGAAGCTTTCTTT. The variable domain in full, with the rest retrieved from reference TRBV28 and TRBJ1-1, is DVKVTQSSRYLVKRTGEKVFLECVQDMDHENMFWYRQDPGLGLRLIYFSYDVKMKEKGDIPEGYSVSREKKERFSLILESASTNQTSMYLCASSSPGQGVNTEAFFGQGTRLTVV.

This clonotype has at least ten counts. The rearrangement joins TRBV6-2 or TRBV6-3 to TRBJ2-1; TRBD1 matches at 9 bases. Trimming cost V 6 bases and J 4 bases; bases outside gene matches: 7. Germline V CDR1 and CDR2: MNHEY, SVGEGT. The CDR3 consists of 15 residues. In DNA form, the CDR3 reads TGTGCCAGCAGCCACCGGGACAGGGCGTACAATGAGCAGTTCTTC. Its translation: CASSHRDRAYNEQFF.

This clonotype was counted only a few times. The chain employs TRBV4-3 and TRBJ2-5; 9 bases map to TRBD2. Germline V gives CDR1 LGHNA, CDR2 YSLEER. This CDR3 contains 14 residues. V gave up 8 bases and J gave up 2 bases; unmatched junction bases: 6. This CDR3 reads CASAALAGQETQYF. The CDR3 bases are TGCGCCAGCGCCGCCCTAGCGGGACAAGAGACCCAGTACTTC.